The rows below give T cell receptor beta chains drawn from one sample of a study of CD8+ T cells in alopecia areata. Libraries were prepared by immunoSEQ multiplex PCR; TCRdb keeps only in-frame clonotypes and omits some of them. This table holds 150,000 to 200,000 clones, about three fifths found once. Sample: CD4+ T cells sorted from blood, taken at week 24, from a patient treated with tofacitinib. The receptors here all came from a human donor with alopecia areata. CDR3s include the opening cysteine and the closing phenylalanine or tryptophan. D genes are given only for firm matches. Clone size, where shown, is once, few, many, or a class for clones that have expanded.

J gene: TRBJ2-1; D gene: -; clone size: -; V gene: TRBV4-3; CDR3 protein: CASSLHRVDEQFF; CDR3 DNA: TGCGCCAGCAGCCTACACAGGGTAGATGAGCAGTTCTTC
J gene: TRBJ1-2; D gene: TRBD1; clone size: -; V gene: TRBV25-1; CDR3 protein: CASSPGTENYYGYTF; CDR3 DNA: TGTGCCAGCAGTCCCGGGACAGAAAATTACTATGGCTACACCTTC
J gene: TRBJ1-6; D gene: -; clone size: -; V gene: TRBV5-6; CDR3 protein: CASSRYNSPLHF; CDR3 DNA: TGTGCCAGCAGCCGTTATAATTCACCCCTCCACTTT
J gene: TRBJ1-5; D gene: -; clone size: -; V gene: TRBV2; CDR3 protein: CASNADATNQPQHF; CDR3 DNA: TGTGCCAGCAATGCTGACGCTACCAATCAGCCCCAGCATTTT
J gene: TRBJ2-7; D gene: TRBD1; clone size: few; V gene: TRBV2; CDR3 protein: CASSVSRTGGNYEQYF; CDR3 DNA: TGTGCCAGCAGTGTAAGTCGGACAGGGGGAAACTACGAGCAGTACTTC
J gene: TRBJ1-1; D gene: -; clone size: -; V gene: TRBV7-9; CDR3 protein: CASSLAIIAEAFF; CDR3 DNA: TGTGCCAGCAGCTTAGCGATAATCGCTGAAGCTTTCTTT
J gene: TRBJ2-5; D gene: TRBD2; clone size: -; V gene: TRBV4-1; CDR3 protein: CASSLSSSGGQETQYF; CDR3 DNA: TGCGCCAGCAGCCTTTCGAGTAGCGGGGGACAAGAGACCCAGTACTTC
J gene: TRBJ2-3; D gene: TRBD2; clone size: -; V gene: TRBV6-1; CDR3 protein: CASRLAASTDTQYF; CDR3 DNA: TGTGCCAGCAGACTAGCGGCTAGCACAGATACGCAGTATTTT
J gene: TRBJ2-5; D gene: TRBD2; clone size: -; V gene: TRBV2; CDR3 protein: CASSLVRGEETQYF; CDR3 DNA: TGTGCCAGCAGTTTGGTTCGGGGGGAAGAGACCCAGTACTTC
J gene: TRBJ2-6; D gene: TRBD1; clone size: few; V gene: TRBV4-3; CDR3 protein: CASSQEGTGTGANVLTF; CDR3 DNA: TGCGCCAGCAGCCAAGAGGGGACAGGGACCGGGGCCAACGTCCTGACTTTC
J gene: TRBJ2-3; D gene: TRBD1; clone size: -; V gene: TRBV7-2; CDR3 protein: CASSLGTGLFSTDTQYF; CDR3 DNA: TGTGCCAGCAGCTTAGGGACAGGCTTATTTAGCACAGATACGCAGTATTTT
J gene: TRBJ2-1; D gene: TRBD2; clone size: -; V gene: TRBV30; CDR3 protein: CAWEGLAGGPHHEQFF; CDR3 DNA: TGTGCCTGGGAGGGACTAGCGGGGGGACCACACCATGAGCAGTTCTTC
J gene: TRBJ1-5; D gene: -; clone size: -; V gene: TRBV30; CDR3 protein: CAWSGGSNQPQHF; CDR3 DNA: TGTGCCTGGAGTGGGGGTAGCAATCAGCCCCAGCATTTT
J gene: TRBJ2-1; D gene: TRBD1; clone size: -; V gene: TRBV5-1; CDR3 protein: CASSLGQVNNEQFF; CDR3 DNA: TGCGCCAGCAGCCTCGGACAGGTTAACAATGAGCAGTTCTTC
J gene: TRBJ1-1; D gene: TRBD1; clone size: -; V gene: TRBV29-1; CDR3 protein: CSVSQGNNAEAFF; CDR3 DNA: TGCAGCGTTTCACAGGGGAATAACGCTGAAGCTTTCTTT
J gene: TRBJ1-5; D gene: -; clone size: -; V gene: TRBV30; CDR3 protein: CAWSEGNDQPQHF; CDR3 DNA: TGTGCCTGGAGTGAGGGGAATGATCAGCCCCAGCATTTT
J gene: TRBJ1-4; D gene: TRBD1; clone size: -; V gene: TRBV30; CDR3 protein: CAWSRQGVEKLFF; CDR3 DNA: TGTGCCTGGAGTCGGCAGGGGGTAGAAAAACTGTTTTTT
J gene: TRBJ2-7; D gene: -; clone size: few; V gene: TRBV7-2; CDR3 protein: CASSLRTAGEQYF; CDR3 DNA: TGTGCCAGCAGCTTAAGGACGGCCGGCGAGCAGTACTTC
J gene: TRBJ2-7; D gene: -; clone size: once; V gene: TRBV18; CDR3 protein: CASSPGGGKGFYEQYF; CDR3 DNA: TGTGCCAGCTCACCCGGAGGGGGCAAAGGGTTCTACGAGCAGTACTTC
J gene: TRBJ2-3; D gene: TRBD2; clone size: -; V gene: TRBV29-1; CDR3 protein: CSTGLTSGTDTQYF; CDR3 DNA: TGCAGCACCGGCTTGACTAGCGGCACAGATACGCAGTATTTT
J gene: TRBJ1-1; D gene: -; clone size: -; V gene: TRBV6-1; CDR3 protein: CASTEGWAANTEAFF; CDR3 DNA: TGTGCCAGCACCGAAGGGTGGGCGGCGAACACTGAAGCTTTCTTT
J gene: TRBJ2-7; D gene: -; clone size: -; V gene: TRBV25-1; CDR3 protein: CASPLGEQYF; CDR3 DNA: TGTGCCAGCCCCCTGGGAGAGCAGTACTTC
J gene: TRBJ1-6; D gene: -; clone size: -; V gene: TRBV2; CDR3 protein: CASSSLESHNSPLHF; CDR3 DNA: TGTGCCAGCAGTTCACTCGAAAGCCATAATTCACCCCTCCACTTT
J gene: TRBJ1-5; D gene: -; clone size: -; V gene: TRBV29-1; CDR3 protein: CSVKQGSNQPQHF; CDR3 DNA: TGCAGCGTAAAACAGGGTAGCAATCAGCCCCAGCATTTT
J gene: TRBJ2-7; D gene: -; clone size: -; V gene: TRBV29-1; CDR3 protein: CSVEEKGSSYEQYF; CDR3 DNA: TGCAGCGTTGAAGAAAAGGGCAGTTCCTACGAGCAGTACTTC
J gene: TRBJ2-1; D gene: TRBD1; clone size: once; V gene: TRBV5-4; CDR3 protein: CASSLMGQGAREQFF; CDR3 DNA: TGTGCCAGCAGCTTGATGGGACAGGGGGCTCGTGAGCAGTTCTTC
J gene: TRBJ2-5; D gene: TRBD1; clone size: few; V gene: TRBV29-1; CDR3 protein: CSAGTGQETQYF; CDR3 DNA: TGCAGCGCAGGGACAGGCCAAGAGACCCAGTACTTC